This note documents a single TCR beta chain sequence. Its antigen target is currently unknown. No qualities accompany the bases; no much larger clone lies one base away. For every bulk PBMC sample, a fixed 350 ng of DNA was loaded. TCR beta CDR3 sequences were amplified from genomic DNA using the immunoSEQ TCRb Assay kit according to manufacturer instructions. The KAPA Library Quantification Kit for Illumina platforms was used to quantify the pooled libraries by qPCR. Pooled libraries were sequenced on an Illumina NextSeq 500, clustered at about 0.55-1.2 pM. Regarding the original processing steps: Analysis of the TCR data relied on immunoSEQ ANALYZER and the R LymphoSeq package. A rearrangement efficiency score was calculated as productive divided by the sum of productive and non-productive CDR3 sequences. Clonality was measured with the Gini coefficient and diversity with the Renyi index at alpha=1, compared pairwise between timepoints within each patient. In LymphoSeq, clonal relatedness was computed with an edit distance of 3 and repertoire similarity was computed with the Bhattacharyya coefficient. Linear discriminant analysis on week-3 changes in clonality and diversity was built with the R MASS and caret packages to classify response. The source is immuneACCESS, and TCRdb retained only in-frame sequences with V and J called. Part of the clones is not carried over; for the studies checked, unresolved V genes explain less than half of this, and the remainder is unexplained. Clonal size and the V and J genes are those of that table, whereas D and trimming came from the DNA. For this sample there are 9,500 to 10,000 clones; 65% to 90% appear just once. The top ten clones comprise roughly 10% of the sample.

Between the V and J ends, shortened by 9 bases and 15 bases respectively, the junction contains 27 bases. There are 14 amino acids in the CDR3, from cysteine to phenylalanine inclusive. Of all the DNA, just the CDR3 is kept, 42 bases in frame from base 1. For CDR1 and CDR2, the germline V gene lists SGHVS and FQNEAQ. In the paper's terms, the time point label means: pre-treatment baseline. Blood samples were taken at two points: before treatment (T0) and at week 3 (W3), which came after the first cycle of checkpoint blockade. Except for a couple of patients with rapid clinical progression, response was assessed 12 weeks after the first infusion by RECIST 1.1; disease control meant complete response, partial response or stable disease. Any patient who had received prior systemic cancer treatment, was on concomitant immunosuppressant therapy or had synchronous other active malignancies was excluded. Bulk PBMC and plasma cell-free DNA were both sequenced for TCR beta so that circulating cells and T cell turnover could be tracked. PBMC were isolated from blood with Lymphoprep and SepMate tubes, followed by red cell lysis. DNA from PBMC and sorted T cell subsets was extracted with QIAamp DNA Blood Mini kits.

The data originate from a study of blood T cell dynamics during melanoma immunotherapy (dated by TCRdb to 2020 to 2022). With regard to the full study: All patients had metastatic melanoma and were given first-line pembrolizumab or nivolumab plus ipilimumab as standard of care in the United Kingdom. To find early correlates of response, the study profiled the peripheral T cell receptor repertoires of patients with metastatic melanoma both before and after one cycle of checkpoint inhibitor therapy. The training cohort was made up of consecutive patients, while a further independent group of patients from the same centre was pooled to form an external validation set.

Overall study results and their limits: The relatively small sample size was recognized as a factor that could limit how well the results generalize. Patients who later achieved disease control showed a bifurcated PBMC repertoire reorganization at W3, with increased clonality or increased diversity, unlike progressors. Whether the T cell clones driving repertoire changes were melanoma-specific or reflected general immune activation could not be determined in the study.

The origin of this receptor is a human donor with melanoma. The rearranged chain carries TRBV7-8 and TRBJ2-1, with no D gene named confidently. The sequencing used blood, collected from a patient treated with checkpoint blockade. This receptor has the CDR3 CARPLTRYKLNRFF. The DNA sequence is TGTGCCAGACCCTTGACAAGATATAAACTAAACCGGTTCTTC.